Sequencing of this T cell receptor (beta chain) was carried out in a study of cytomegalovirus exposure and HLA in healthy donors. Study-wide findings and caveats: Earlier analysis looked at TCR beta V segments, and most were productive about 87% or about 30% of the time.

About this clone itself: Its target is unknown.

V lost 6 bases to trimming and J lost 5 bases; unmatched junction nucleotides: 16. The CDR3 contains 18 residues. Looked up from germline, CDR1 is LNHDA and CDR2 is SQIVND (reference sequence). The PCR contained 60 Vbeta and 13 Jbeta primers. The assay was immunoSEQ multiplex PCR, and TCRdb's table has in-frame clones only and misses some. The data hold about 180,000 clones, with around 72% observed a single time. The clonotype was recovered from a female donor in good health and CMV-seronegative. The sample comprised PBMCs. The chain recombines TRBV19 with TRBJ1-1, with 12 bases matching TRBD1. CDR3 amino acids: CASSRSRSGQGARTEAFF. In nucleotides, the CDR3 is TGTGCCAGTAGCCGATCCAGGTCGGGACAGGGGGCAAGGACTGAAGCTTTCTTT.